This is a list of T cell receptor beta chains from one sample in a study of T cell responses to AZD1222 COVID-19 vaccine. Sequenced by immunoSEQ multiplex PCR; TCRdb stores in-frame clones only, minus some. The sample holds over 100,000 clones; approximately 85% are singletons and the top ten take 10% to 15%. The sample was peripheral blood, taken on day 0 of MenACWY control vaccination. These receptors were collected from an adult in good health. Each CDR3 is given with its conserved first and last residue. The D gene is left open where the match is weak. Size is omitted from some rows. Given values are once, few, many or a class for expanded clones.

d_gene: TRBD2
v_gene: TRBV3-1/TRBV3-2
abundance: .
j_gene: TRBJ2-1
CDR3aa: CASSHPGTSGLYNEQFF
CDR3nt: TGTGCCAGCAGCCACCCCGGGACTAGCGGGCTGTACAATGAGCAGTTCTTC

d_gene: .
v_gene: TRBV27
abundance: .
j_gene: TRBJ2-7
CDR3aa: CASSLRGSLFDYYEQYF
CDR3nt: TGTGCCAGCAGTTTACGGGGGTCGTTGTTTGACTACTACGAGCAGTACTTC

d_gene: .
v_gene: TRBV28
abundance: .
j_gene: TRBJ2-7
CDR3aa: CASSFLFSFNYTDTTYYEQYF
CDR3nt: TGTGCCAGCAGTTTTCTGTTCTCTTTCAATTACACGGACACTACCTACTACGAGCAGTACTTC

d_gene: .
v_gene: TRBV5-1
abundance: .
j_gene: TRBJ1-6
CDR3aa: CASSEGSAVGPLHF
CDR3nt: TGCGCCAGCAGCGAGGGCTCCGCCGTGGGGCCCCTCCACTTT

d_gene: TRBD1
v_gene: TRBV11-1
abundance: .
j_gene: TRBJ2-1
CDR3aa: CASSPRTGTSYNEQFF
CDR3nt: TGTGCCAGCAGCCCCAGGACAGGAACATCCTACAATGAGCAGTTCTTC

d_gene: .
v_gene: TRBV12-3/TRBV12-4
abundance: .
j_gene: TRBJ2-6
CDR3aa: CATGPSGANVLTF
CDR3nt: TGTGCCACGGGGCCCTCTGGGGCCAACGTCCTGACTTTC

d_gene: .
v_gene: TRBV2
abundance: .
j_gene: TRBJ2-3
CDR3aa: CASSRGTWDTQYF
CDR3nt: TGTGCCAGCAGTCGGGGGACCTGGGATACGCAGTATTTT

d_gene: .
v_gene: TRBV24-1
abundance: few
j_gene: TRBJ2-2
CDR3aa: CATSDTDSTNTGELFF
CDR3nt: TGTGCCACCAGTGATACGGACAGCACGAACACCGGGGAGCTGTTTTTT

d_gene: .
v_gene: TRBV29-1
abundance: .
j_gene: TRBJ2-7
CDR3aa: CSVEGHRGHPYEQYF
CDR3nt: TGCAGCGTTGAAGGCCACCGGGGCCACCCCTACGAGCAGTACTTC

d_gene: .
v_gene: TRBV7-3
abundance: .
j_gene: TRBJ2-3
CDR3aa: CASSPRPSPLTDTQYF
CDR3nt: TGTGCCAGCAGCCCCCGGCCTTCACCTCTCACAGATACGCAGTATTTT

d_gene: .
v_gene: TRBV29-1
abundance: .
j_gene: TRBJ2-2
CDR3aa: CSAARAENTGELFF
CDR3nt: TGCAGCGCCGCCCGGGCCGAGAACACCGGGGAGCTGTTTTTT

d_gene: TRBD1
v_gene: TRBV28
abundance: .
j_gene: TRBJ1-1
CDR3aa: CASSSPGQGTTEAFF
CDR3nt: TGTGCCAGCAGTTCCCCGGGACAGGGGACCACTGAAGCTTTCTTT

d_gene: TRBD1
v_gene: TRBV27
abundance: .
j_gene: TRBJ1-2
CDR3aa: CASSMGMGQGYYGYTF
CDR3nt: TGTGCCAGCAGCATGGGGATGGGACAGGGGTACTATGGCTACACCTTC

d_gene: TRBD1
v_gene: TRBV6-5
abundance: .
j_gene: TRBJ1-2
CDR3aa: CATIQKGAPSGYTF
CDR3nt: TGTGCCACCATTCAAAAGGGGGCTCCCTCGGGCTACACCTTC

d_gene: TRBD1
v_gene: TRBV7-2
abundance: once
j_gene: TRBJ2-1
CDR3aa: CASSLWPGGNYNEQFF
CDR3nt: TGTGCCAGCAGCTTGTGGCCAGGGGGCAATTACAATGAGCAGTTCTTC

d_gene: .
v_gene: TRBV7-2
abundance: few
j_gene: TRBJ1-5
CDR3aa: CASSLDLYSNQPQHF
CDR3nt: TGTGCCAGCAGCTTAGACCTTTATAGCAATCAGCCCCAGCATTTT

d_gene: TRBD2
v_gene: TRBV29-1
abundance: .
j_gene: TRBJ2-1
CDR3aa: CSVLAGGRYNEQFF
CDR3nt: TGCAGCGTTCTAGCGGGAGGCCGCTACAATGAGCAGTTCTTC

d_gene: TRBD2
v_gene: TRBV9
abundance: .
j_gene: TRBJ2-2
CDR3aa: CASSARSRTSGKVTGELFF
CDR3nt: TGTGCCAGCAGCGCCAGATCTCGGACTAGCGGGAAAGTCACCGGGGAGCTGTTTTTT

d_gene: .
v_gene: TRBV11-2
abundance: .
j_gene: TRBJ2-1
CDR3aa: CASSPSRGGYYNEQFF
CDR3nt: TGTGCCAGCAGCCCTTCCCGCGGGGGCTACTACAATGAGCAGTTCTTC

d_gene: .
v_gene: TRBV27
abundance: .
j_gene: TRBJ1-2
CDR3aa: CASSLTGSPFGYTF
CDR3nt: TGTGCCAGCAGCCTAACAGGCAGCCCCTTCGGCTACACCTTC

d_gene: .
v_gene: TRBV6-5
abundance: .
j_gene: TRBJ2-3
CDR3aa: CASSYLAGQYF
CDR3nt: TGTGCCAGCAGTTACCTCGCGGGGCAGTATTTT

d_gene: TRBD1
v_gene: TRBV29-1
abundance: .
j_gene: TRBJ1-2
CDR3aa: CSVVSGGLGYTF
CDR3nt: TGCAGCGTTGTATCAGGGGGCCTGGGCTACACCTTC

d_gene: .
v_gene: TRBV7-2
abundance: .
j_gene: TRBJ1-5
CDR3aa: CASSLGQGENQPQHF
CDR3nt: TGTGCCAGCAGCTTAGGGCAGGGTGAAAATCAGCCCCAGCATTTT

d_gene: .
v_gene: TRBV7-8
abundance: .
j_gene: TRBJ2-3
CDR3aa: CASSLTGTRVDTDTQYF
CDR3nt: TGTGCCAGCAGCTTAACGGGTACTAGGGTAGACACAGATACGCAGTATTTT

d_gene: .
v_gene: TRBV16
abundance: .
j_gene: TRBJ1-2
CDR3aa: CASSHDSGGGYTF
CDR3nt: TGTGCCAGCAGCCACGACAGCGGAGGGGGCTACACCTTC

d_gene: .
v_gene: TRBV5-4
abundance: once
j_gene: TRBJ2-5
CDR3aa: CASSPNLKDYETQYF
CDR3nt: TGTGCCAGCAGCCCGAATCTAAAAGACTACGAGACCCAGTACTTC

d_gene: .
v_gene: TRBV6-5
abundance: .
j_gene: TRBJ2-2
CDR3aa: CASSFRQITGELFF
CDR3nt: TGTGCCAGCAGTTTCCGACAGATCACCGGGGAGCTGTTTTTT

d_gene: .
v_gene: TRBV28
abundance: many
j_gene: TRBJ2-2
CDR3aa: CASSLGSPTGELFF
CDR3nt: TGTGCCAGCAGTTTGGGCAGCCCGACCGGGGAGCTGTTTTTT

d_gene: TRBD2
v_gene: TRBV2
abundance: .
j_gene: TRBJ2-7
CDR3aa: CASSPGTSGYEQYF
CDR3nt: TGTGCCAGCAGTCCCGGGACTAGCGGATACGAGCAGTACTTC

d_gene: .
v_gene: TRBV6-5
abundance: .
j_gene: TRBJ2-7
CDR3aa: CASSDIGPYEQYF
CDR3nt: TGTGCCAGCAGCGACATAGGTCCCTACGAGCAGTACTTC

d_gene: TRBD2
v_gene: TRBV6-5
abundance: .
j_gene: TRBJ2-7
CDR3aa: CASSNLAGLTYEQYF
CDR3nt: TGTGCCAGCAGTAATCTAGCGGGGTTAACCTACGAGCAGTACTTC

d_gene: TRBD2
v_gene: TRBV7-9
abundance: .
j_gene: TRBJ2-7
CDR3aa: CASSLGTSGVKEQYF
CDR3nt: TGTGCCAGCAGCTTGGGGACTAGCGGGGTAAAAGAGCAGTACTTC

d_gene: .
v_gene: TRBV7-9
abundance: .
j_gene: TRBJ2-7
CDR3aa: CASSPSKSLYEQYF
CDR3nt: TGTGCCAGCAGCCCCTCTAAGTCCCTCTACGAGCAGTACTTC

d_gene: .
v_gene: TRBV3-1/TRBV3-2
abundance: .
j_gene: TRBJ1-1
CDR3aa: CASSQQVSGFF
CDR3nt: TGTGCCAGCAGCCAACAGGTAAGTGGTTTCTTT

d_gene: TRBD1
v_gene: TRBV28
abundance: .
j_gene: TRBJ1-6
CDR3aa: CASSSNRGYNSPLHF
CDR3nt: TGTGCCAGCAGCTCCAACAGGGGCTATAATTCACCCCTCCACTTT

d_gene: .
v_gene: TRBV7-9
abundance: .
j_gene: TRBJ2-2
CDR3aa: CASSLSSDTGELFF
CDR3nt: TGTGCCAGCAGCTTATCCAGCGACACCGGGGAGCTGTTTTTT

d_gene: .
v_gene: TRBV4-3
abundance: .
j_gene: TRBJ2-7
CDR3aa: CASSPWTESYEQYF
CDR3nt: TGCGCCAGCAGCCCTTGGACGGAGTCCTACGAGCAGTACTTC

d_gene: TRBD1
v_gene: TRBV18
abundance: .
j_gene: TRBJ1-1
CDR3aa: CASSPPGQRSNTEAFF
CDR3nt: TGTGCCAGCTCACCACCGGGACAGAGATCCAACACTGAAGCTTTCTTT

d_gene: .
v_gene: TRBV25-1
abundance: few
j_gene: TRBJ1-2
CDR3aa: CASSEGDFTYGYTF
CDR3nt: TGTGCCAGCAGTGAGGGGGACTTCACCTATGGCTACACCTTC

d_gene: .
v_gene: TRBV7-6
abundance: .
j_gene: TRBJ2-2
CDR3aa: CASSLVASPNTGELFF
CDR3nt: TGTGCCAGCAGCTTAGTAGCTAGTCCGAACACCGGGGAGCTGTTTTTT

d_gene: .
v_gene: TRBV7-9
abundance: .
j_gene: TRBJ1-1
CDR3aa: CASSLALSENTEAFF
CDR3nt: TGTGCCAGCAGCTTAGCGCTGTCAGAGAACACTGAAGCTTTCTTT

d_gene: .
v_gene: TRBV24-1
abundance: once
j_gene: TRBJ2-3
CDR3aa: CATSTGQLFTDTQYF
CDR3nt: TGTGCCACCAGCACCGGCCAGCTCTTCACAGATACGCAGTATTTT

d_gene: TRBD1
v_gene: TRBV27
abundance: .
j_gene: TRBJ1-4
CDR3aa: CASSSDPRGRGNEKLFF
CDR3nt: TGTGCCAGCAGTTCGGACCCGAGGGGCAGGGGGAATGAAAAACTGTTTTTT

d_gene: .
v_gene: TRBV23-1
abundance: .
j_gene: TRBJ1-2
CDR3aa: CASSLRGFNYGYTF
CDR3nt: TGCGCCAGCAGCCTCAGGGGATTTAACTATGGCTACACCTTC

d_gene: TRBD1
v_gene: TRBV7-2
abundance: .
j_gene: TRBJ1-5
CDR3aa: CASSLHGTAQPQHF
CDR3nt: TGTGCCAGCAGCTTACACGGGACAGCTCAGCCCCAGCATTTT

d_gene: .
v_gene: TRBV7-2
abundance: .
j_gene: TRBJ1-1
CDR3aa: CASSLYVNTEAFF
CDR3nt: TGTGCCAGCAGCTTATATGTGAACACTGAAGCTTTCTTT

d_gene: .
v_gene: TRBV28
abundance: .
j_gene: TRBJ1-6
CDR3aa: CASSPSSYNSPLHF
CDR3nt: TGTGCCAGCAGCCCCAGCTCCTATAATTCACCCCTCCACTTT

d_gene: .
v_gene: TRBV7-2
abundance: .
j_gene: TRBJ2-7
CDR3aa: CASSLGGPQGRQYF
CDR3nt: TGTGCCAGCAGCTTAGGTGGCCCCCAGGGTCGGCAGTACTTC

d_gene: TRBD1
v_gene: TRBV13
abundance: .
j_gene: TRBJ1-5
CDR3aa: CASSRGTGGNSNQPQHF
CDR3nt: TGTGCCAGCAGTAGGGGGACAGGGGGCAATAGCAATCAGCCCCAGCATTTT

d_gene: TRBD1
v_gene: TRBV24-1
abundance: .
j_gene: TRBJ2-1
CDR3aa: CATSVLTGGNEQFF
CDR3nt: TGTGCCACCAGTGTTCTAACAGGGGGAAATGAGCAGTTCTTC

d_gene: TRBD2
v_gene: TRBV9
abundance: .
j_gene: TRBJ2-3
CDR3aa: CASSVDVGTSGRTDTQYF
CDR3nt: TGTGCCAGCAGCGTAGACGTGGGGACTAGCGGGAGAACAGATACGCAGTATTTT

d_gene: .
v_gene: TRBV6-5
abundance: .
j_gene: TRBJ1-2
CDR3aa: CASSYGTEYGYTF
CDR3nt: TGTGCCAGCAGTTACGGGACGGAATATGGCTACACCTTC